This is a list of T cell receptor beta chains from one sample in a study of blood T cell repertoires in COVID-19. The method was immunoSEQ multiplex PCR; TCRdb's version includes in-frame clones alone and lacks a portion of them. The sample yields about 410,000 clones, about nine tenths seen once. Material for sequencing was peripheral blood. Source of these receptors: a woman between 40 and 55 years old with COVID-19, enrolled during active disease. Each CDR3 is given with its conserved first and last residue. The D gene is left open where the match is weak.

v_gene: TRBV14
d_gene: NA
j_gene: TRBJ2-1
CDR3aa: CASSQEQGRRNEQFF

v_gene: TRBV28
d_gene: TRBD1
j_gene: TRBJ1-6
CDR3aa: CASGPRDSYNSPLHF

v_gene: TRBV7-9
d_gene: TRBD1
j_gene: TRBJ2-5
CDR3aa: CASSRNRGQETQYF

v_gene: TRBV28
d_gene: TRBD2
j_gene: TRBJ2-2
CDR3aa: CASSLSGGAVGELFF

v_gene: TRBV13
d_gene: NA
j_gene: TRBJ1-2
CDR3aa: CASSLTVGYTF

v_gene: TRBV28
d_gene: TRBD2
j_gene: TRBJ2-1
CDR3aa: CASITSGLAGLEQFF

v_gene: TRBV7-8
d_gene: NA
j_gene: TRBJ1-5
CDR3aa: CASSPMGRGNQPQHF

v_gene: TRBV28
d_gene: TRBD1
j_gene: TRBJ1-1
CDR3aa: CASDPTGLNTEAFF

v_gene: TRBV18
d_gene: TRBD1
j_gene: TRBJ1-5
CDR3aa: CASSPGRGQEGNQPQHF

v_gene: TRBV15
d_gene: TRBD1
j_gene: TRBJ2-7
CDR3aa: CATSRPGQGYEQYF

v_gene: TRBV7-7
d_gene: TRBD2
j_gene: TRBJ2-7
CDR3aa: CASSLASGGSYEQYF

v_gene: TRBV6-2/TRBV6-3
d_gene: TRBD1
j_gene: TRBJ1-5
CDR3aa: CASSHTSGQGRYQPQHF

v_gene: TRBV2
d_gene: NA
j_gene: TRBJ2-5
CDR3aa: CASRGLWETQYF

v_gene: TRBV27
d_gene: NA
j_gene: TRBJ1-5
CDR3aa: CASSFNVRTRRDQPQHF

v_gene: TRBV18
d_gene: TRBD1
j_gene: TRBJ2-6
CDR3aa: CASSPQGASSGANVLTF

v_gene: TRBV6-5
d_gene: TRBD1
j_gene: TRBJ1-1
CDR3aa: CASRDRGRTEAFF

v_gene: TRBV30
d_gene: NA
j_gene: TRBJ1-1
CDR3aa: CAWSALQNTEAFF

v_gene: TRBV19
d_gene: NA
j_gene: TRBJ1-2
CDR3aa: CASSNRDKNYGYTF

v_gene: TRBV6-2/TRBV6-3
d_gene: NA
j_gene: TRBJ2-2
CDR3aa: CASSTPRSGGELFF

v_gene: TRBV6-2/TRBV6-3
d_gene: TRBD2
j_gene: TRBJ2-3
CDR3aa: CASSYLGTSGGASTDTQYF

v_gene: TRBV19
d_gene: NA
j_gene: TRBJ1-5
CDR3aa: CASSTGRGGVPQHF

v_gene: TRBV3-1/TRBV3-2
d_gene: TRBD1
j_gene: TRBJ1-1
CDR3aa: CASSQDPGGTEAFF

v_gene: TRBV7-9
d_gene: NA
j_gene: TRBJ1-4
CDR3aa: CASRTAGKREKLFF

v_gene: TRBV7-2
d_gene: TRBD1
j_gene: TRBJ1-2
CDR3aa: CASSSEGTGWKNYGYTF

v_gene: TRBV28
d_gene: NA
j_gene: TRBJ2-2
CDR3aa: CASSLWAAGQFPGELFF

v_gene: TRBV27
d_gene: NA
j_gene: TRBJ2-7
CDR3aa: CASSLGVTGTGQYF

v_gene: TRBV18
d_gene: TRBD2
j_gene: TRBJ2-1
CDR3aa: CASSPNGAGETYNEQFF

v_gene: TRBV7-9
d_gene: NA
j_gene: TRBJ1-5
CDR3aa: CASSLDRQLNQPQHF

v_gene: TRBV4-3
d_gene: NA
j_gene: TRBJ1-2
CDR3aa: CASSPTGLFYGYTF

v_gene: TRBV28
d_gene: NA
j_gene: TRBJ1-1
CDR3aa: CASSLLSGRGNTEAFF

v_gene: TRBV9
d_gene: NA
j_gene: TRBJ1-3
CDR3aa: CASSVGETSGNTIYF

v_gene: TRBV6-5
d_gene: NA
j_gene: TRBJ1-5
CDR3aa: CASSSLTVGQPQHF

v_gene: TRBV11-1
d_gene: NA
j_gene: TRBJ1-1
CDR3aa: CASSLQGGTEAFF

v_gene: TRBV6-6
d_gene: NA
j_gene: TRBJ2-5
CDR3aa: CASSYSKGAETQYF

v_gene: TRBV21-1
d_gene: NA
j_gene: TRBJ2-2
CDR3aa: CASTPEKELTGELFF

v_gene: TRBV28
d_gene: TRBD2
j_gene: TRBJ2-2
CDR3aa: CASSPPRRGARTGELFF

v_gene: TRBV19
d_gene: NA
j_gene: TRBJ1-1
CDR3aa: CASTGRGRRGAFF

v_gene: TRBV15
d_gene: TRBD1
j_gene: TRBJ2-1
CDR3aa: CATDQGAVYNEQFF

v_gene: TRBV18
d_gene: NA
j_gene: TRBJ1-4
CDR3aa: CASSPTGRGLFF

v_gene: TRBV7-2
d_gene: NA
j_gene: TRBJ2-7
CDR3aa: CASSYDGVVEQYF

v_gene: TRBV30
d_gene: NA
j_gene: TRBJ2-4
CDR3aa: CAWGPGKNIQYF

v_gene: TRBV2
d_gene: NA
j_gene: TRBJ1-2
CDR3aa: CASVLYGYTF

v_gene: TRBV27
d_gene: NA
j_gene: TRBJ1-1
CDR3aa: CASSLSTGMNTEAFF

v_gene: TRBV21-1
d_gene: NA
j_gene: TRBJ2-4
CDR3aa: CASRGDLGDWGAKNIQYF

v_gene: TRBV5-4
d_gene: TRBD2
j_gene: TRBJ2-7
CDR3aa: CASSLAGVRYEQYF

v_gene: TRBV3-1/TRBV3-2
d_gene: TRBD1
j_gene: TRBJ1-5
CDR3aa: CASSQGTASNQPQHF

v_gene: TRBV15
d_gene: NA
j_gene: TRBJ2-3
CDR3aa: CATSRDSGGGKTTDTQYF

v_gene: TRBV11-2
d_gene: NA
j_gene: TRBJ2-5
CDR3aa: CASSLVWLWETQYF

v_gene: TRBV6-5
d_gene: TRBD2
j_gene: TRBJ2-3
CDR3aa: CASTFSGSLDTQYF

v_gene: TRBV28
d_gene: TRBD1
j_gene: TRBJ2-7
CDR3aa: CASRTPGQGALMQQYF

v_gene: TRBV9
d_gene: NA
j_gene: TRBJ1-1
CDR3aa: CASSVFSQNTEAFF

v_gene: TRBV24-1
d_gene: TRBD1
j_gene: TRBJ2-7
CDR3aa: CATSYQAGGEQYF

v_gene: TRBV5-6
d_gene: TRBD1
j_gene: TRBJ2-7
CDR3aa: CASSLGTGGSYEQYF

v_gene: TRBV6-5
d_gene: NA
j_gene: TRBJ1-1
CDR3aa: CASSYGGSRAAEAFF